This T cell receptor (beta chain) was identified during a study of T cell responses to AZD1222 COVID-19 vaccine. Broader study findings: There were mostly white British donors and more females than males, and clonal diversity was possibly underestimated. Repertoires were collected only later (after the peak T cell response had occurred). Nearly half of spike-specific TCRs reportedly target unmutated variant regions. Once two AZD1222 doses were given, Spike-specific TCR breadth and depth went up.

Produced via immunoSEQ multiplex PCR; TCRdb's table is partial and in-frame only. The table shows about 140,000 clones, with around 88% occurring only once. This CDR3 is 14 amino acids long. Trimming removed 7 bases from V and 7 bases from J, with 16 bases in between. The V gene's germline CDR1 is MNHNY and CDR2 SVGAGI (reference sequence). A note on this clone: Its target is not known.

The source of this sequence is an adult in good health. V and J are TRBV6-6 and TRBJ1-4, with TRBD1 as a possible D gene (5 bases). The specimen comprised peripheral blood, sampled on day 0 of AZD1222 vaccination. Here the CDR3 reads CASTRDLGGEKLFF. Written as DNA, the CDR3 is TGTGCCAGCACAAGGGACCTCGGAGGTGAAAAACTGTTTTTT.